Here is one T cell receptor beta chain with its context. The target antigen is unknown. This sample is drawn from a study of shared clonotypes between healthy human individuals. Study observations and caveats: The study found approximately 5% of naive CD4 clonotypes shared across a handful of donors.

The sorted-subset replicate PCRs were given approximately 190 ng DNA, which is about 29,000 T cell genomes. TCRdb's table, derived via immunoSEQ multiplex PCR, lists solely in-frame clones and lacks some. The sample includes approximately 2.5 million clones, more than 85% of them seen just once. The junction had 13 bases not matched to a gene; V was cut back by 7 bases and J by 6 bases. The CDR3 contains 16 residues. Germline V gives CDR1 SGHTA, CDR2 FQGNSA. This sequence joins TRBV7-2 and TRBJ2-2, with 8 bases fitting TRBD2. The receptor comes from a man younger than 35 in good health. Some clones in this sample may be carry-over from other donors' samples. The sequenced sample was naive CD4+ T cells from PBMCs. The subset: CD45RA+ positively selected. CDR3 sequence reads: CASIPAGTRGAGELFF. CDR3 nucleotides: TGTGCCAGCATCCCCGCCGGGACTAGGGGCGCCGGGGAGCTGTTTTTT.